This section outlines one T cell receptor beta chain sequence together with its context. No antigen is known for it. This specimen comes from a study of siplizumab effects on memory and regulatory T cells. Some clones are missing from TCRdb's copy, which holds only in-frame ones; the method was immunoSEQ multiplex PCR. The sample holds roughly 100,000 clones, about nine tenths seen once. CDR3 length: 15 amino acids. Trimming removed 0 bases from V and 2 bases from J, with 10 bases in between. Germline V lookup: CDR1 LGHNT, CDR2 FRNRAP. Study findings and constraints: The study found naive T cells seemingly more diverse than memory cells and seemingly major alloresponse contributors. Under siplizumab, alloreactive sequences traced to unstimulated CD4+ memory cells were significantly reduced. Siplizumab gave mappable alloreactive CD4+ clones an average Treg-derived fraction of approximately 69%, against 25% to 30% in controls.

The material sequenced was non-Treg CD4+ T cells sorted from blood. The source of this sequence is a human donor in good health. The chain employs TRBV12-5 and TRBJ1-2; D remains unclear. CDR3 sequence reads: CASGLVVSKNYGYTF. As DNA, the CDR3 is TGTGCTAGTGGTTTGGTAGTCAGCAAAAACTATGGCTACACCTTC.